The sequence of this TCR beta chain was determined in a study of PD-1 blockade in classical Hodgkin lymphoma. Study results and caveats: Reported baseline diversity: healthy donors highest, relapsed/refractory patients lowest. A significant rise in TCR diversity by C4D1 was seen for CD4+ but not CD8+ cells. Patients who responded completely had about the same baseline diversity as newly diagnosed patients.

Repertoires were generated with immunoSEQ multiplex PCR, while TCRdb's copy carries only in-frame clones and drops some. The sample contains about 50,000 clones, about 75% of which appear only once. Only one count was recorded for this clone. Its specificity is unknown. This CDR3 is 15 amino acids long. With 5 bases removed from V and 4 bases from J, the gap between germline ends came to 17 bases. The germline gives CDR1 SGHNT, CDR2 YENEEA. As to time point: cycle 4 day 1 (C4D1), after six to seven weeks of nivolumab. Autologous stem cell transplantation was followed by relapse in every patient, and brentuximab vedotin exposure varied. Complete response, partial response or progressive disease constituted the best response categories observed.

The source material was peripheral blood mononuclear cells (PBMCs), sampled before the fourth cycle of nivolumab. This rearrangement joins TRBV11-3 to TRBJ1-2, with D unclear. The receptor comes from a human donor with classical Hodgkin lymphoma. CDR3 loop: CASSVGISGSYGYTF. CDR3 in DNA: TGTGCCAGCAGCGTCGGGATTTCTGGGTCCTATGGCTACACCTTC.